This T cell receptor beta chain was sequenced for a study of OX40 agonist ivuxolimab in advanced cancers. Study at large: Eligibility rules accepted prior anti-PD-1, anti-PD-L1 or anti-CTLA-4 therapy, and 40% had some.

Concerning this clone itself: The antigen is unknown.

Patients were ineligible given autoimmune disease history or systemic immunosuppression. This CDR3 is 13 amino acids long. CDR1 and CDR2 (germline): LNHDA, SQIVND (reference sequence). Between the trimmed V and J ends, which lost 7 bases and 0 bases, there was a span of 7 bases. Assay used: immunoSEQ multiplex PCR; TCRdb lists only in-frame clones, some missing. The sample has roughly 75,000 clones, around 86% seen once. Study conclusions and caveats: CD4+ and CD8+ blood T cells expanded clonally by week 6 at 0.1 to 3.0 mg/kg.

The sequence came from an adult with an advanced solid tumor such as melanoma, head and neck, liver or kidney cancer. The sample was CD4+ or CD8+ T cells sorted from blood, taken in a trial of the OX40 agonist ivuxolimab. V and J are TRBV19 and TRBJ2-1, with D perhaps TRBD2 (5 bases). This CDR3 is CASIGDSYNEQFF. In DNA, the CDR3 is TGTGCCAGTATCGGGGACTCCTACAATGAGCAGTTCTTC.